A selection of T cell receptor beta chains follows, all from one sample in a study of beta chain features in type 1 diabetes. Profiled with immunoSEQ multiplex PCR; TCRdb holds only in-frame clones, not every one. The sample gives around 500,000 clones, roughly 31% of which show up once; about 0.065% is in the top ten. Sequencing input: naive CD4+ T cells from blood. The source of these receptors is a man between 18 and 35 years old in good health. Both conserved end residues are part of each CDR3. D genes are given only for firm matches. Clone size is not always given. Where it is, it says once, few, many or a class for expanded clones.

>NA|16|TRBV4-1|few|TRBJ1-1
TGCGCCAGCAGCCAAGATTGGAGCCAGGAGAACACTGAAGCTTTCTTT
CASSQDWSQENTEAFF
>NA|15|TRBV5-6|few|TRBJ2-1
TGTGCCAGCAGTTCTACAGGGGAGGCAGACAATGAGCAGTTCTTC
CASSSTGEADNEQFF
>NA|13|TRBV29-1|NA|TRBJ2-7
TGCAGCGTTAAGGTCCTTGGCCTATACGAGCAGTACTTC
CSVKVLGLYEQYF
>NA|15|TRBV30|few|TRBJ2-5
TGTGCCTGGAGTGGAGAAACTAGAGGGCAAGAGACCCAGTACTTC
CAWSGETRGQETQYF
>NA|11|TRBV10-3|few|TRBJ2-2
TGTGCCATCAGTGATTCAGGGGAGCTGTTTTTT
CAISDSGELFF
>NA|12|TRBV30|NA|TRBJ2-7
TGTGCCTGGAGTCCGTCTGTCTACGAGCAGTACTTC
CAWSPSVYEQYF
>NA|15|TRBV10-3|NA|TRBJ2-7
TGTGCCATCAGTGAGGCGACAGCGTTCTCCTACGAGCAGTACTTC
CAISEATAFSYEQYF
>TRBD2|12|TRBV7-9|NA|TRBJ2-7
TGTGCCAGCAGCCTGGGACTAGCGGGAGCAAACTTC
CASSLGLAGANF
>NA|12|TRBV28|NA|TRBJ2-3
TGTGCCAGCAGCTCACCCAGGGATACGCAGTATTTT
CASSSPRDTQYF
>TRBD1|15|TRBV27|few|TRBJ1-5
TGTGCCAGCAGTGCGACAGGGTTACGAAATCAGCCCCAGCATTTT
CASSATGLRNQPQHF
>NA|15|TRBV6-1|few|TRBJ2-1
TGTGCCAGCAGTGAAACCAGGGGGGCCTACAATGAGCAGTTCTTC
CASSETRGAYNEQFF
>TRBD1|15|TRBV7-9|few|TRBJ2-3
TGTGCCAGCAGCATGGGACAGGTGAAAGTAGATACGCAGTATTTT
CASSMGQVKVDTQYF
>NA|14|TRBV7-6|NA|TRBJ1-2
TGTGCCAGCAGCCCCGGCGGGCGGAACTATGGCTACACCTTC
CASSPGGRNYGYTF
>NA|13|TRBV25-1|few|TRBJ1-1
TGTGCCAGCAGCTCCCCCGGGCGGGAAGAAGCTTTCTTT
CASSSPGREEAFF
>NA|12|TRBV10-3|few|TRBJ2-1
TGTGCCATCGGGGACGGCCTTCCCGTGCAGTTCTTC
CAIGDGLPVQFF
>TRBD1|14|TRBV4-2|once|TRBJ1-2
TGTGCCAGCAGCCAAGTCCAGGGGGTCTATGGCTACACCTTC
CASSQVQGVYGYTF
>TRBD2|15|TRBV4-2|NA|TRBJ2-7
TGTGCCAGCAGCCAAGATAGGACTAGCGGGACCGAGCAGTACTTC
CASSQDRTSGTEQYF
>NA|14|TRBV29-1|NA|TRBJ2-2
TGCAGCGTTGGCGGAGTCGAGTACACCGGGGAGCTGTTTTTT
CSVGGVEYTGELFF
>TRBD2|16|TRBV30|NA|TRBJ2-3
TGTGCCTGGAGCCCCGGACTAGCGGGAGTTACAGATACGCAGTATTTT
CAWSPGLAGVTDTQYF
>NA|14|TRBV30|NA|TRBJ1-3
TGTGCCTGGAGTGAGGTGACGACTGGAAACACCATATATTTT
CAWSEVTTGNTIYF
>NA|13|TRBV2|NA|TRBJ1-1
TGTGCCAGCAGTGAAGGTGTGAACACTGAAGCTTTCTTT
CASSEGVNTEAFF
>TRBD2|15|TRBV18|NA|TRBJ2-3
TGTGCCAGCTCACCACCGGGACTAGGCACAGATACGCAGTATTTT
CASSPPGLGTDTQYF